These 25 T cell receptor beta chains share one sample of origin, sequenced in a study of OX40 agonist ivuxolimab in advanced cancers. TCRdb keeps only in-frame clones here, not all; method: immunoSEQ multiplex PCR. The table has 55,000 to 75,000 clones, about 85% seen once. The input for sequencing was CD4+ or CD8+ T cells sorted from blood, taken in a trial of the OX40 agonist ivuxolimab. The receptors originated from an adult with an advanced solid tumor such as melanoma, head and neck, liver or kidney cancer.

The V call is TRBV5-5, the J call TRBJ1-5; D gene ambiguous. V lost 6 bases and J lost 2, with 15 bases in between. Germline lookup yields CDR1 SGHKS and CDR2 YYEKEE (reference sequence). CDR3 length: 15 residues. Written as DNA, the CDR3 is TGTGCCAGCACCTCATTTCCTGGGGGCAATCAGCCCCAGCATTTT. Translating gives CASTSFPGGNQPQHF.

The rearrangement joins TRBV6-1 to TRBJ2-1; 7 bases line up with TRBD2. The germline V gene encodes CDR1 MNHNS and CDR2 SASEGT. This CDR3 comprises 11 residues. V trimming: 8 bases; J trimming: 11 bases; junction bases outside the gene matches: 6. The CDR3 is CASGSGTKQFF. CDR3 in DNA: TGTGCCAGCGGCTCCGGGACTAAGCAGTTCTTC.

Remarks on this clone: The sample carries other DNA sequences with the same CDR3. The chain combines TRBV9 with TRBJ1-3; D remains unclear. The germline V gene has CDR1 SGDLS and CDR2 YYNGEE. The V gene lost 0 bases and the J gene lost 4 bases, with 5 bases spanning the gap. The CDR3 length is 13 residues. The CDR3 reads CASSVEGGNTIYF. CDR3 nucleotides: TGTGCCAGCAGCGTAGAAGGCGGAAACACCATATATTTT.

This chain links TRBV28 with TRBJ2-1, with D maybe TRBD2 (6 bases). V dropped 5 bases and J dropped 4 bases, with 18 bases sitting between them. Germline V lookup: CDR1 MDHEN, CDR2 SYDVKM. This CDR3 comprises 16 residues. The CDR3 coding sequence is TGTGCCAGCAGTCCCCCAGTCGGGGGAACGTACAATGAGCAGTTCTTC. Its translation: CASSPPVGGTYNEQFF.

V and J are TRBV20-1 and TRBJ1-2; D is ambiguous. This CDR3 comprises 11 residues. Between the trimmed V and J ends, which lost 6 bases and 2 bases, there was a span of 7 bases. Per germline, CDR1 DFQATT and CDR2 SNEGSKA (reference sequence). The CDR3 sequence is CSANENYGYTF. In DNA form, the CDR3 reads TGCAGTGCCAATGAAAACTATGGCTACACCTTC.

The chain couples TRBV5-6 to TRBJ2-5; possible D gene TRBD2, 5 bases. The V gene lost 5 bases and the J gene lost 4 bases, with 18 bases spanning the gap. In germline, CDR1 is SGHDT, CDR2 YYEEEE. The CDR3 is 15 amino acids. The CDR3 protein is CASRRGGGWGETQYF. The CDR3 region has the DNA TGTGCCAGCAGGCGCGGAGGAGGTTGGGGAGAGACCCAGTACTTC. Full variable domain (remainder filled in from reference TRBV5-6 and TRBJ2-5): DAGVTQSPTHLIKTRGQQVTLRCSPKSGHDTVSWYQQALGQGPQFIFQYYEEEERQRGNFPDRFSGHQFPNYSSELNVNALLLGDSALYLCASRRGGGWGETQYFGPGTRLLVL.

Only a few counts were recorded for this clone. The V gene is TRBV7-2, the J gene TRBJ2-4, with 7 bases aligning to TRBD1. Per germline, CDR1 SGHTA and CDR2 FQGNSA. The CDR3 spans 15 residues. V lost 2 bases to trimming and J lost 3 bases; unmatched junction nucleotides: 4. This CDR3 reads CASSLQGVGKNIQYF. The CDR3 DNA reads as TGTGCCAGCAGCTTACAGGGGGTCGGCAAAAACATTCAGTACTTC. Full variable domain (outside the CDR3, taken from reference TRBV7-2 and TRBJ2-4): GAGVSQSPSNKVTEKGKDVELRCDPISGHTALYWYRQSLGQGLEFLIYFQGNSAPDKSGLPSDRFSAERTGGSVSTLTIQRTQQEDSAVYLCASSLQGVGKNIQYFGAGTRLSVL.

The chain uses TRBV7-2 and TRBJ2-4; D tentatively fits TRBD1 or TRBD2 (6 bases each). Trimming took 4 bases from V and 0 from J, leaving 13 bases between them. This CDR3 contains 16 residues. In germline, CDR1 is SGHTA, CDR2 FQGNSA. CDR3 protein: CASSSEGGLAKNIQYF. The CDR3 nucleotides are TGTGCCAGCAGCTCCGAGGGGGGACTAGCCAAAAACATTCAGTACTTC.

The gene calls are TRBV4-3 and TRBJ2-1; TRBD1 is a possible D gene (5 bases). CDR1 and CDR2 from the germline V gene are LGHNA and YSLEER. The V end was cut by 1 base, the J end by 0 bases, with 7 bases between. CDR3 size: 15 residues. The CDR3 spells CASSQGQNSYNEQFF. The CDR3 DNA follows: TGCGCCAGCAGCCAAGGACAGAACTCCTACAATGAGCAGTTCTTC.

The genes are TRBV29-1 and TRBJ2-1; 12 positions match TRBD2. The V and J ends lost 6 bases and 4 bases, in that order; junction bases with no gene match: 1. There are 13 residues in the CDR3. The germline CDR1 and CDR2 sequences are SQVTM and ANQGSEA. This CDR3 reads CSVGLAGYNEQFF. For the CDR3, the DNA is TGCAGCGTCGGACTAGCGGGATACAATGAGCAGTTCTTC.

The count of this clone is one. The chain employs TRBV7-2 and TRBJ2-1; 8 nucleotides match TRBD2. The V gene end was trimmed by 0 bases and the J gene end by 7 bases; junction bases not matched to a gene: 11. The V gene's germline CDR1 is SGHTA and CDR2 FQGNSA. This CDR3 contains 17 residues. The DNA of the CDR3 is TGTGCCAGCAGCTTAGCGCTATACGAGCGGGAGCAAAATGAGCAGTTCTTC. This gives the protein CASSLALYEREQNEQFF.

CDR3 region: CASRTGGDEQYF. The CDR3 nucleotides read TGTGCCAGCAGAACAGGGGGCGACGAGCAGTACTTC. The chain couples TRBV6-5 to TRBJ2-7, with TRBD1 identical over 9 bases. The CDR3 sequence is 12 residues long. Germline loops: CDR1 MNHEY, CDR2 SVGAGI. After removal of 6 bases from V and 5 bases from J, the junction contained 2 bases not matched to a gene.

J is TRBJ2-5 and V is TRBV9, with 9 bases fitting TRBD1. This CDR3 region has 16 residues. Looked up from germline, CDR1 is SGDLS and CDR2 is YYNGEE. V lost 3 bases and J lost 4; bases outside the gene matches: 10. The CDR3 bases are TGTGCCAGCAGCGAGGGGACAGGGTGGGGGGTAGAGACCCAGTACTTC. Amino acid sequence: CASSEGTGWGVETQYF.

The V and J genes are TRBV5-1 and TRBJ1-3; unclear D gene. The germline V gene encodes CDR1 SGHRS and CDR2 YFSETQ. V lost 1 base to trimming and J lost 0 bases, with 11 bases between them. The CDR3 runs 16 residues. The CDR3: CASSLNTQDSGNTIYF. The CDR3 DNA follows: TGCGCCAGCAGCTTGAATACCCAGGACTCTGGAAACACCATATATTTT.

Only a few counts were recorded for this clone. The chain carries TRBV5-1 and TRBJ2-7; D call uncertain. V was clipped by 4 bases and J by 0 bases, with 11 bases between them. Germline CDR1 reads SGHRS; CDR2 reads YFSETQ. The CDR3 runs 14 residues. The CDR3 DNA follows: TGCGCCAGCAGCATGGACCAAAGCTCCTACGAGCAGTACGTC. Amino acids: CASSMDQSSYEQYV.

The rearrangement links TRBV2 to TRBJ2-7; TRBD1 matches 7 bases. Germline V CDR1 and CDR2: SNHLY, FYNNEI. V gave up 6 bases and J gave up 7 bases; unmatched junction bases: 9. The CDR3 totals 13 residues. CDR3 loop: CASSLDRVGEQYV. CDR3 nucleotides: TGTGCCAGCAGCCTAGACAGGGTGGGGGAGCAGTACGTC.

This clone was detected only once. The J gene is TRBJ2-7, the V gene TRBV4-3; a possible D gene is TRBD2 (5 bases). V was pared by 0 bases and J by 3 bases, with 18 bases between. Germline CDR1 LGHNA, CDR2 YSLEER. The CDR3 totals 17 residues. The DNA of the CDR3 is TGCGCCAGCAGCCAAGATGGGCGAACCGGGAACAACTACGAGCAGTACTTC. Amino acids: CASSQDGRTGNNYEQYF.

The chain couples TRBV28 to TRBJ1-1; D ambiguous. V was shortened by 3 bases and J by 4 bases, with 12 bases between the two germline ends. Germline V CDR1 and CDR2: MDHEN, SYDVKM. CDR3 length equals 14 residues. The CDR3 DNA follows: TGTGCCAGCAGTTTTCCCCTGATGGGCACTGAAGCTTTCTTT. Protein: CASSFPLMGTEAFF. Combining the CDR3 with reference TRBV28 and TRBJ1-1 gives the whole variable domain DVKVTQSSRYLVKRTGEKVFLECVQDMDHENMFWYRQDPGLGLRLIYFSYDVKMKEKGDIPEGYSVSREKKERFSLILESASTNQTSMYLCASSFPLMGTEAFFGQGTRLTVV.

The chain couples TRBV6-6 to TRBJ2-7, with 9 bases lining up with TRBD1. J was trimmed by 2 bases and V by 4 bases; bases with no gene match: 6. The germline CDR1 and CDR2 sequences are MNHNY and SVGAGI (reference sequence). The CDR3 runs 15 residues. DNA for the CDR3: TGTGCCAGCAGTTCCCAAGGGACAGGGACCTACGAGCAGTACTTC. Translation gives CASSSQGTGTYEQYF.

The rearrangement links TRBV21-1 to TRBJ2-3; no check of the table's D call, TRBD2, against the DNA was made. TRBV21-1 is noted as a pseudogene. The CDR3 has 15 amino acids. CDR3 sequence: CANRPGLLSEDTQYF. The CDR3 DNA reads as TGTGCCAACCGACCGGGACTCCTCTCGGAAGATACGCAGTATTTT.

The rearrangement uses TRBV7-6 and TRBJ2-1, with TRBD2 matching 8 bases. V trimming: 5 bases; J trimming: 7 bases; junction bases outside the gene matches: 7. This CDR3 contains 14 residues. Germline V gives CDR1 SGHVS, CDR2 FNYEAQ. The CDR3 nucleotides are TGTGCCAGCAGCCAAGCGGGGGTTGGGAATGAGCAGTTCTTC. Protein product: CASSQAGVGNEQFF.

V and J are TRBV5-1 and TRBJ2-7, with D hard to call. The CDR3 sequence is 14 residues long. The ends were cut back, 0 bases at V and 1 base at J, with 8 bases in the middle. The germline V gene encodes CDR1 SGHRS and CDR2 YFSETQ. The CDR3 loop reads CASSLDSASYEQYF. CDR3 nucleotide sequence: TGCGCCAGCAGCTTGGATTCAGCTTCCTACGAGCAGTACTTC. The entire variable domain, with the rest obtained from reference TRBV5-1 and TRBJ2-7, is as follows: KAGVTQTPRYLIKTRGQQVTLSCSPISGHRSVSWYQQTPGQGLQFLFEYFSETQRNKGNFPGRFSGRQFSNSRSEMNVSTLELGDSALYLCASSLDSASYEQYFGPGTRLTVT.

CDR3 DNA: TGTGCCAGCAGCTCGCGTGGAGCCGGCGATGAGCAGTTCTTC. Translated, it gives CASSSRGAGDEQFF. The chain links TRBV11-1 to TRBJ2-1; D not resolved. The CDR3 is made up of 14 amino acids. Germline V lookup: CDR1 SGHAT, CDR2 FQDESV (reference sequence). Trimming cost V 4 bases and J 8 bases, with 15 bases left between them.

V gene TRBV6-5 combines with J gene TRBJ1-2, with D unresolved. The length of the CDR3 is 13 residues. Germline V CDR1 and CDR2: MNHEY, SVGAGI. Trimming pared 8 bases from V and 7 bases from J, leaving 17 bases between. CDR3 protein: CASQPGAAGGYTF. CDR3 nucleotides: TGTGCCAGCCAACCCGGTGCGGCTGGTGGCTACACCTTC.

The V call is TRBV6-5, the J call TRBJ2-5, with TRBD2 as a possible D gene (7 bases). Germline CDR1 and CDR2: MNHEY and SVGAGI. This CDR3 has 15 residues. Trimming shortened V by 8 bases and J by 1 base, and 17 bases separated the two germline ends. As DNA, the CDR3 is TGTGCCAGCGGTTTGTTAGGGGGGGGCCAAGAGACCCAGTACTTC. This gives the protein CASGLLGGGQETQYF.